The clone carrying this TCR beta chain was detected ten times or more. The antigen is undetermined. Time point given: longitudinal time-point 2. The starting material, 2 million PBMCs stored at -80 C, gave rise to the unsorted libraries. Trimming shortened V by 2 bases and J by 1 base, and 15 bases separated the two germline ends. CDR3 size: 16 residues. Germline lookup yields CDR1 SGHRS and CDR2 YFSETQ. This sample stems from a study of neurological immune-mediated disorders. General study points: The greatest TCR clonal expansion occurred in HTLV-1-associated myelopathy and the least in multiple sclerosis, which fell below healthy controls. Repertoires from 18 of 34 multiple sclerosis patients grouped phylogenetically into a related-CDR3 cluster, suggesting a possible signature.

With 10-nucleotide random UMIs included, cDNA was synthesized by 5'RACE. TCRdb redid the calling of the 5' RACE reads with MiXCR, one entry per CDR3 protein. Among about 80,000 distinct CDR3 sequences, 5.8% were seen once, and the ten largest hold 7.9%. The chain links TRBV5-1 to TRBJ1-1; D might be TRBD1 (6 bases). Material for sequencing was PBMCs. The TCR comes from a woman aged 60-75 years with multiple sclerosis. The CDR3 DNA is TGCGCCAGCAGCTTCCCTGGGCAGGGGAGGAACACTGAAGCTTTCTTT. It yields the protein CASSFPGQGRNTEAFF. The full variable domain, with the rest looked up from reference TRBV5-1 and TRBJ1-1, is KAGVTQTPRYLIKTRGQQVTLSCSPISGHRSVSWYQQTPGQGLQFLFEYFSETQRNKGNFPGRFSGRQFSNSRSEMNVSTLELGDSALYLCASSFPGQGRNTEAFFGQGTRLTVV.